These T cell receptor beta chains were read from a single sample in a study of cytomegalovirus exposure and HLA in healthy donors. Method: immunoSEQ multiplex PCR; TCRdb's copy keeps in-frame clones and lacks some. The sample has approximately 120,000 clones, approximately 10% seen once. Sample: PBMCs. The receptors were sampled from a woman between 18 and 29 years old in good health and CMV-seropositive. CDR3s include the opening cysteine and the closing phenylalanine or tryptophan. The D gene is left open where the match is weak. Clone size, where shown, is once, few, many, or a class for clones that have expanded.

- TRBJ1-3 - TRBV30 CAWSAFGQISGNTIYF TGTGCCTGGAGCGCCTTCGGACAGATCTCTGGAAACACCATATATTTT
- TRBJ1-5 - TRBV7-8 CASSLGPGGQPQHF TGTGCCAGCAGCTTAGGGCCGGGAGGACAGCCCCAGCATTTT
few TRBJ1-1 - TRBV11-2 CASSLSLTANTEAFF TGTGCCAGCAGCTTAAGCTTGACAGCGAACACTGAAGCTTTCTTT
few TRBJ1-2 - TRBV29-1 CSVAVSGDYGYTF TGCAGCGTAGCTGTTTCCGGGGACTATGGCTACACCTTC
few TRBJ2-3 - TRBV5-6 CASSLANLVSSDTQYF TGTGCCAGCAGCTTGGCCAATTTGGTTAGCTCAGATACGCAGTATTTT
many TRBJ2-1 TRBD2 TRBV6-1 CASSELIVTSGNNEQFF TGTGCCAGCAGTGAATTAATAGTCACTAGCGGCAACAATGAGCAGTTCTTC
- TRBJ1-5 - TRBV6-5 CATGWGPHQPQHF TGTGCCACCGGCTGGGGGCCCCATCAGCCCCAGCATTTT
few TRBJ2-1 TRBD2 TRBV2 CASSLLAAEQFF TGTGCCAGCAGTCTCCTAGCGGCGGAGCAGTTCTTC
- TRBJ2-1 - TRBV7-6 CASSPNALNEQFF TGTGCCAGCAGCCCTAATGCCCTTAATGAGCAGTTCTTC
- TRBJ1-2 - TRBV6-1 CASSEEAGAIGYTF TGTGCCAGCAGTGAGGAAGCGGGCGCAATTGGCTACACCTTC
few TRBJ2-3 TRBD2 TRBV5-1 CASSVSSGPDTQYF TGCGCCAGCTCGGTATCTAGCGGGCCAGATACGCAGTATTTT
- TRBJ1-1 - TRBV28 CASLRQRNTEAFF TGTGCCAGCCTGCGACAGAGGAACACTGAAGCTTTCTTT
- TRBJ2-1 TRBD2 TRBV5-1 CASSLGPGLDHNEQFF TGCGCCAGCAGCTTGGGACCGGGACTAGACCATAATGAGCAGTTCTTC
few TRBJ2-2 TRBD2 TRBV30 CAWSGAGLAGNTGELFF TGTGCCTGGAGTGGGGCGGGACTAGCGGGAAACACCGGGGAGCTGTTTTTT
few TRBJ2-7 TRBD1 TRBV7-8 CASSSLRGLYEQYF TGTGCCAGCAGTTCCCTAAGGGGGCTCTACGAGCAGTACTTC
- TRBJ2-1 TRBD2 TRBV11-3 CASTDGTSGIEQFF TGTGCCAGCACTGACGGGACTAGCGGGATTGAGCAGTTCTTC
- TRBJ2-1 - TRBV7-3 CASSPDSGIYNEQFF TGTGCCAGCAGCCCTGACTCCGGGATATACAATGAGCAGTTCTTC
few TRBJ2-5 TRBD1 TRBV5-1 CASSRQGEETQYF TGCGCCAGCAGCAGACAGGGGGAAGAGACCCAGTACTTC
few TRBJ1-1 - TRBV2 CASSPSGVTEAFF TGTGCCAGCAGCCCCTCAGGGGTCACTGAAGCTTTCTTT
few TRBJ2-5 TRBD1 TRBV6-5 CASSSRTGQIQETQYF TGTGCCAGCAGTTCTCGAACGGGACAGATACAAGAGACCCAGTACTTC
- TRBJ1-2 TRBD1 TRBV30 CAWRLPGQSNYGYTF TGTGCCTGGAGACTCCCGGGACAGTCGAACTATGGCTACACCTTC
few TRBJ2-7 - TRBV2 CASSAPDTYEQYF TGTGCCAGCAGTGCTCCAGATACCTACGAGCAGTACTTC
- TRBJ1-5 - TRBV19 CASSMEQGHSNQPQHF TGTGCCAGTAGTATGGAACAGGGTCATAGCAATCAGCCCCAGCATTTT
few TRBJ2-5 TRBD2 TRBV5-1 CASSSRGAGGEETQYF TGCGCCAGCAGCTCCCGGGGAGCGGGAGGGGAGGAGACCCAGTACTTC
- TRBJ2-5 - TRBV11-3 CASSLRETQYF TGTGCCAGCAGCTTACGGGAGACCCAGTACTTC
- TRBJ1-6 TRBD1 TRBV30 CAWTGQERSPLHF TGTGCCTGGACCGGACAGGAACGATCACCCCTCCACTTT
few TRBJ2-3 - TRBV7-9 CASSLNVGARTDTQYF TGTGCCAGCAGCTTAAACGTGGGGGCCCGCACAGATACGCAGTATTTT
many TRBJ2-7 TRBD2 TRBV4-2 CASSQDRAGDPYEQYF TGTGCCAGCAGCCAAGATCGAGCGGGAGATCCCTACGAGCAGTACTTC
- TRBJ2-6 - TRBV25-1 CASSRDDQGITGANVLTF TGTGCCAGCAGTCGCGACGATCAGGGGATCACTGGGGCCAACGTCCTGACTTTC
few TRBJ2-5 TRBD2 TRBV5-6 CASSASGRTQETQYF TGTGCCAGCAGTGCTAGCGGGAGGACTCAAGAGACCCAGTACTTC
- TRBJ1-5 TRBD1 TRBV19 CASSTGTAEVAPQHF TGTGCCAGTAGTACCGGGACAGCGGAAGTTGCGCCCCAGCATTTT
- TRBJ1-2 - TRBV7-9 CASSPGLAPEGYTF TGTGCCAGCAGCCCCGGACTCGCCCCTGAAGGCTACACCTTC
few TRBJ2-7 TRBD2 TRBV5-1 CASSLGLAGGHEQYF TGCGCCAGCAGCTTGGGACTAGCGGGAGGCCACGAGCAGTACTTC
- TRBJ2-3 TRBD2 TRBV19 CAVSGVAGGWTDTQYF TGTGCCGTCAGTGGGGTAGCGGGAGGTTGGACAGATACGCAGTATTTT
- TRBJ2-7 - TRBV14 CASSLGPSEQYF TGTGCCAGCAGCCTTGGCCCCTCCGAGCAGTACTTC
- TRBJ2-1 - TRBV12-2 CASRYSLGLAGDNEQFF TGTGCAAGTCGCTACTCCCTTGGACTAGCGGGGGACAATGAGCAGTTCTTC
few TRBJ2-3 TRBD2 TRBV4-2 CASSQGLAGGPDTQYF TGTGCCAGCAGCCAAGGACTAGCGGGAGGGCCAGATACGCAGTATTTT
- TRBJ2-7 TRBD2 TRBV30 CACGRLYEQYF TGTGCCTGCGGGAGGCTCTACGAGCAGTACTTC
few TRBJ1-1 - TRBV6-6 CASTRGLGYTEAFF TGTGCCAGCACGCGGGGGCTAGGGTACACTGAAGCTTTCTTT
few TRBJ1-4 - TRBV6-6 CASSYFQEGAHEKLFF TGTGCCAGCAGTTATTTCCAAGAAGGGGCGCATGAAAAACTGTTTTTT
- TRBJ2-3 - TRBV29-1 CSVEDLGGYTQYF TGCAGCGTTGAAGATCTTGGGGGGTATACGCAGTATTTT
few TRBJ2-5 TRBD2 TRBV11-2 CASSRHSGNVEETQYF TGTGCCAGCAGCCGACATAGCGGGAATGTGGAAGAGACCCAGTACTTC
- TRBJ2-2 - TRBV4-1 CASSQRADLTGELFF TGCGCCAGCAGCCAAAGAGCGGACCTCACCGGGGAGCTGTTTTTT
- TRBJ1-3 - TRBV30 CAWRQKAADTIYF TGTGCCTGGAGACAGAAGGCAGCGGACACCATATATTTT
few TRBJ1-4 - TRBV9 CASSRTDSPNEKLFF TGTGCCAGCAGTCGCACGGACAGCCCCAATGAAAAACTGTTTTTT
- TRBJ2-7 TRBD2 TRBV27 CASSTTSGRLYEQYF TGTGCCAGCAGTACAACTAGCGGGAGGCTGTACGAGCAGTACTTC
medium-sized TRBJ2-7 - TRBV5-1 CASSLASYEQYF TGCGCCAGCAGCTTGGCTAGCTACGAGCAGTACTTC
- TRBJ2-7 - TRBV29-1 CSATRGSYEQYF TGCAGCGCTACGCGGGGAAGCTACGAGCAGTACTTC
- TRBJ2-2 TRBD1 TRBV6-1 CASEQGTVGELFF TGTGCCAGCGAACAGGGGACAGTAGGGGAGCTGTTTTTT
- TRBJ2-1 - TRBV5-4 CASTGVESGSNEQFF TGTGCCAGCACCGGGGTTGAGAGCGGCAGCAATGAGCAGTTCTTC
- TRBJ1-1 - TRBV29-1 CSVPGGGGTEAFF TGCAGCGTTCCCGGCGGGGGAGGAACTGAAGCTTTCTTT
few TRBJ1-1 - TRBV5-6 CASSSRFYTEAFF TGTGCCAGCAGCTCTCGGTTTTACACTGAAGCTTTCTTT